This T cell receptor beta chain was obtained from a study of graft-versus-host responses after intestinal transplantation. The method was immunoSEQ multiplex PCR; TCRdb's version includes in-frame clones alone and lacks a portion of them. The sample has 10,000 or so clones, nearly 95% seen once; the top ten hold under 20%. The sample in question was bone marrow, obtained 521 days after intestinal transplantation. The clonotype was recovered from a human patient who received an intestinal transplant, so some T cells may come from the graft donor.

The CDR3 sequence is CASSQDLGERSQAFF. CDR3 in DNA: TGCGCCAGCAGCCAAGATCTTGGGGAGCGCTCACAAGCTTTCTTT. The V gene is TRBV4-3, the J gene TRBJ1-1, with D unclear. The V end was cut by 0 bases, the J end by 9 bases, with 17 bases between. This CDR3 is 15 amino acids long. Germline CDR1 is LGHNA and CDR2 is YSLEER.